The 9 T cell receptor beta chains below come from one sample, sequenced in a study of blood T cell repertoires in COVID-19. Generated by immunoSEQ multiplex PCR, the TCRdb table keeps only in-frame clones and is missing some. The table shows 450,000 to 600,000 clones, with 87% occurring only once. The specimen sequenced was PBMCs or T cells enriched from blood (not recorded which). The receptors stem from a woman aged 18-35 years who had recovered from COVID-19.

This sequence joins TRBV4-2 and TRBJ2-7; D remains ambiguous. Deletions cut 4 bases from V and 2 bases from J, with 15 bases between. The CDR3 runs to 15 residues. Germline assignment: CDR1 LGHNA and CDR2 YNFKEQ. CDR3 bases: TGTGCCAGCAGCCGTGAGAGGCCCGGCCCCTACGAGCAGTACTTC. Protein sequence: CASSRERPGPYEQYF.

CDR3 protein: CARTTADSGNTIYF. The CDR3 DNA reads as TGTGCCAGAACGACAGCTGATTCTGGAAACACCATATATTTT. The rearrangement joins TRBV19 to TRBJ1-3, with D possibly matching TRBD1 (5 bases). Germline V gives CDR1 LNHDA, CDR2 SQIVND (reference sequence). Trimming pared 9 bases from V and 1 base from J, leaving 13 bases between. The CDR3 extends over 14 amino acids.

The genes are TRBV5-6 and TRBJ1-2; D gene uncertain. Germline assignment: CDR1 SGHDT and CDR2 YYEEEE. The CDR3 contains 14 residues. Trimming left V 5 bases short and J 0 bases short, with 11 bases between. The DNA for the CDR3 is TGTGCCAGCAGTGCGGGCACCTCTAACTATGGCTACACCTTC. Protein sequence: CASSAGTSNYGYTF.

V gene TRBV7-9 combines with J gene TRBJ1-2, with 9 bases identical to TRBD1. Germline CDR1 SEHNR, CDR2 FQNEAQ (reference sequence). Unmatched junction bases numbered 6, after V lost 5 bases and J lost 8 bases. This CDR3 contains 13 residues. This CDR3 is CASSRGQGEGYTF. DNA of the CDR3: TGTGCCAGCAGCCGGGGACAGGGAGAAGGCTACACCTTC. The full variable domain, its missing parts supplied by reference TRBV7-9 and TRBJ1-2, is DTGVSQNPRHKITKRGQNVTFRCDPISEHNRLYWYRQTLGQGPEFLTYFQNEAQLEKSRLLSDRFSAERPKGSFSTLEIQRTEQGDSAMYLCASSRGQGEGYTFGSGTRLTVV.

This chain uses TRBV27 with TRBJ1-5; 10 nucleotides align to TRBD1. The V gene's germline CDR1 is MNHEY and CDR2 SMNVEV (reference sequence). The junction had 7 bases not matched to a gene; V was cut back by 5 bases and J by 6 bases. The CDR3 runs to 15 residues. The CDR3 protein is CASSPGTGVAQPQHF. The CDR3 DNA reads TGTGCCAGCAGTCCCGGGACAGGGGTTGCTCAGCCCCAGCATTTT.

The gene calls are TRBV10-2 and TRBJ1-5; no firm D call. The V and J ends lost 7 bases and 7 bases respectively, with 11 bases between them. Germline CDR1 WSHSY, CDR2 SAAADI. The CDR3 covers 12 residues. DNA for the CDR3: TGCGCCAGCACCCTAGAGGGACAGCCCCAGCATTTT. Translated: CASTLEGQPQHF.

The rearrangement joins TRBV2 to TRBJ1-2; 7 positions agree with TRBD1. V shed 6 bases, J shed 8 bases, and the junction held 9 bases outside the gene matches. The CDR3 is 13 residues long. Germline V gene sequence: CDR1 SNHLY, CDR2 FYNNEI. The CDR3 coding sequence is TGTGCCAGCAGGGTCGACAGGGAAGGAGGCTACACCTTC. Its translation is CASRVDREGGYTF.

V is TRBV30 and J is TRBJ1-1; D not certain. CDR1 is GTSNPN and CDR2 is SVGIG in the germline V gene (reference sequence). CDR3 size: 14 residues. V was trimmed by 1 base and J by 1 base, leaving 10 bases between them. The CDR3 DNA is TGTGCCTGGAGTGCCGGGAGGCCGAACACTGAAGCTTTCTTT. The encoded protein is CAWSAGRPNTEAFF.

Concerning this clone: A much larger clonotype is one base distant, so this may be a read error. The chain combines TRBV2 with TRBJ2-3; 10 positions match TRBD2. The CDR3 has 14 amino acids. V lost 5 bases to trimming and J lost 4 bases; unmatched junction nucleotides: 3. Germline V gene lookup returns CDR1 SNHLY and CDR2 FYNNEI. CDR3 DNA: TGTGCCAGCAGTAGCGGGGGGGCCGCAGATACGCAGTATTTT. This encodes CASSSGGAADTQYF.